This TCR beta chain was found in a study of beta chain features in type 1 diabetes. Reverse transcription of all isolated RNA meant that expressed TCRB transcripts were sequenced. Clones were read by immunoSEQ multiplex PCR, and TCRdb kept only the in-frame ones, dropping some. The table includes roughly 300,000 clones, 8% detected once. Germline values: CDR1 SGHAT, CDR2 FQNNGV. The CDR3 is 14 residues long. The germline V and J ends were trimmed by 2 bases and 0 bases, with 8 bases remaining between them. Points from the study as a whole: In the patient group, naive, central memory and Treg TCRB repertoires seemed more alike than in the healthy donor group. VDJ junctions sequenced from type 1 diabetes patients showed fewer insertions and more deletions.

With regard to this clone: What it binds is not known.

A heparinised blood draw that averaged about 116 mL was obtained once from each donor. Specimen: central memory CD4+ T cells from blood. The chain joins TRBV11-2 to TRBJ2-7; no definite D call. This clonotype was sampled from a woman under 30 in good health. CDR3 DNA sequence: TGTGCCAGCAGCTTAAGTAGCAGCTCCTACGAGCAGTACTTC. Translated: CASSLSSSSYEQYF.